The 26 T cell receptor beta chains below all came from one sample that was sequenced in a study of cytomegalovirus exposure and HLA in healthy donors. Profiling relied on immunoSEQ multiplex PCR, and the TCRdb table lists in-frame clones only, not all of them. Altogether fewer than 250,000 clones are present, 80% to 90% being singletons, with the ten largest covering 2.6%. Sequences were obtained from PBMCs. The receptor set was obtained from a man younger than 30 in good health and CMV-seronegative.

V usage is TRBV2 and J usage is TRBJ1-1; perhaps TRBD1 as D (5 bases). Trimming cost V 4 bases and J 3 bases, with 12 bases left between them. The germline V gene has CDR1 SNHLY and CDR2 FYNNEI. This CDR3 spans 14 amino acids. The CDR3, as DNA: TGTGCCAGCAGTGGGACCCCGGGGGACACTGAAGCTTTCTTT. Residues: CASSGTPGDTEAFF. The complete variable domain, with remaining parts taken from reference TRBV2 and TRBJ1-1, reads EPEVTQTPSHQVTQMGQEVILRCVPISNHLYFYWYRQILGQKVEFLVSFYNNEISEKSEIFDDQFSVERPDGSNFTLKIRSTKLEDSAMYFCASSGTPGDTEAFFGQGTRLTVV.

The chain joins TRBV7-2 to TRBJ1-2; D is ambiguous. This CDR3 has 15 residues. Trimming pared 10 bases from V and 3 bases from J, leaving 21 bases between. Germline CDR1 SGHTA, CDR2 FQGNSA. In DNA, the CDR3 is TGTGCCACCGGCTTTGTTTCCTCAGTCGACTATGGCTACACCTTC. The encoded protein is CATGFVSSVDYGYTF.

This chain links TRBV28 with TRBJ1-5; TRBD1 aligns across 7 bases. The junction had 15 bases not matched to a gene; V was cut back by 6 bases and J by 4 bases. The CDR3 is 17 amino acids. CDR1 and CDR2 from the germline V gene are MDHEN and SYDVKM. The DNA for the CDR3 is TGTGCCAGCAGGACCTACAGGGGATCTCGCAGTAATCAGCCCCAGCATTTT. It yields the protein CASRTYRGSRSNQPQHF.

This chain uses TRBV28 with TRBJ1-3; the D gene is possibly TRBD1 (5 bases). The length of the CDR3 is 16 residues. Trimming cost V 1 base and J 1 base, with 11 bases left between them. Germline V lookup: CDR1 MDHEN, CDR2 SYDVKM. CDR3 sequence (DNA): TGTGCCAGCAGTTTATATCGGGGGGTTTCTGGAAACACCATATATTTT. This codes for CASSLYRGVSGNTIYF.

The rearrangement links TRBV11-2 to TRBJ2-7; D might be TRBD2 (7 bases). CDR1 SGHAT and CDR2 FQNNGV come from the germline V gene. The length of the CDR3 is 14 residues. The V and J ends lost 5 bases and 5 bases respectively, with 16 bases between them. Written as DNA, the CDR3 is TGTGCCAGCAGCCGTATAGGGGGGGCCCACGAGCAGTACTTC. Its translation: CASSRIGGAHEQYF.

V and J are TRBV5-6 and TRBJ1-2; D is undetermined. With 2 bases removed from V and 2 bases from J, the gap between germline ends came to 4 bases. From germline, CDR1 is SGHDT and CDR2 YYEEEE. The CDR3 extends over 12 amino acids. CDR3 bases: TGTGCCAGCAGCTTTCAAAACTATGGCTACACCTTC. It translates to CASSFQNYGYTF.

The chain has TRBV6-5 and TRBJ2-2; 8 nucleotides align to TRBD2. V lost 6 bases and J lost 1; bases outside the gene matches: 4. The CDR3 runs 15 residues. CDR1 is MNHEY and CDR2 is SVGAGI in the germline V gene. The CDR3 here is CASRPAGENTGELFF. Written as DNA, the CDR3 is TGTGCCAGCAGACCAGCGGGGGAGAACACCGGGGAGCTGTTTTTT.

The chain recombines TRBV19 with TRBJ1-6, with 8 positions matching TRBD1. The junction had 0 bases not matched to a gene; V was cut back by 8 bases and J by 3 bases. Germline CDR1 LNHDA, CDR2 SQIVND (reference sequence). This CDR3 region has 13 residues. The CDR3 here is CASGTGYNSPLHF. DNA for the CDR3: TGTGCCAGTGGGACAGGCTATAATTCACCCCTCCACTTT. Based on the CDR3 plus reference TRBV19 and TRBJ1-6, the full variable domain is DGGITQSPKYLFRKEGQNVTLSCEQNLNHDAMYWYRQDPGQGLRLIYYSQIVNDFQKGDIAEGYSVSREKKESFPLTVTSAQKNPTAFYLCASGTGYNSPLHFGNGTRLTVT.

This clone was counted a single time. The genes are TRBV13 and TRBJ2-3; a weak D match, TRBD2 (6 bases). Germline lookup yields CDR1 PRHDT and CDR2 FYEKMQ (reference sequence). This CDR3 comprises 14 residues. Trimming took 8 bases from V and 5 from J, leaving 17 bases between them. The CDR3 DNA reads as TGTGCCAGCGGGCGGGCTGTGGGGGGAGATACGCAGTATTTT. Translated, it gives CASGRAVGGDTQYF. The full variable domain, with the rest looked up from reference TRBV13 and TRBJ2-3, is AAGVIQSPRHLIKEKRETATLKCYPIPRHDTVYWYQQGPGQDPQFLISFYEKMQSDKGSIPDRFSAQQFSDYHSELNMSSLELGDSALYFCASGRAVGGDTQYFGPGTRLTVL.

Regarding this clone: The junction shows a germline mismatch at one end, possibly a read error. This sequence joins TRBV19 and TRBJ2-3; D is uncertain. CDR1 and CDR2 from the germline V gene are LNHDA and SQIVND (reference sequence). The CDR3 is 14 amino acids. CDR3 residues: CASSKSSRGDTQYF. The CDR3 nucleotides are TGTGCCAGCAGTAAATCTTCTCGAGGAGATACGCAGTATTTT.

J is TRBJ2-7 and V is TRBV4-1; the match to TRBD2 covers 7 bases. Per the germline V gene, CDR1 is MGHRA and CDR2 is YSYEKL. J was trimmed by 3 bases and V by 0 bases; bases with no gene match: 8. The CDR3 is 16 residues long. CDR3 coding DNA: TGCGCCAGCAGCCAAGATGAGCGGGGCCGAGACTACGAGCAGTACTTC. Translating it yields CASSQDERGRDYEQYF.

For this clone: The same CDR3 is also encoded by other DNA sequences in this sample. This sequence joins TRBV7-9 and TRBJ2-1; the D is unclear. The CDR3 extends over 11 amino acids. V lost 8 bases and J lost 9, with 11 bases in between. Germline CDR1 is SEHNR and CDR2 is FQNEAQ (reference sequence). The CDR3 DNA reads as TGTGCCAGCTCACTCGGTTCTGAGCAGTTCTTC. Translated: CASSLGSEQFF.

The chain joins TRBV27 to TRBJ1-5; D uncertain. This CDR3 is built from 15 residues. Trimming pared 5 bases from V and 4 bases from J, leaving 15 bases between. CDR1 is MNHEY, CDR2 SMNVEV, per germline (reference sequence). CDR3 region: CASSVLGRDNQPQHF. The DNA for the CDR3 is TGTGCCAGCAGTGTATTAGGTCGGGATAATCAGCCCCAGCATTTT.

The V call is TRBV27, the J call TRBJ2-7; TRBD1 matches 10 bases. Trimming at V came to 2 bases and at J to 5 bases, leaving 9 bases not matched to a gene. The CDR3 is 16 amino acids. Germline-derived CDR1 and CDR2 are MNHEY and SMNVEV (reference sequence). CDR3 DNA: TGTGCCAGCAGTTTAGGCTCGGGACAGGGGAGCAACGAGCAGTACTTC. It specifies CASSLGSGQGSNEQYF.

The chain has TRBV2 and TRBJ2-5; tentatively, D is TRBD2 (5 bases). Germline CDR1 SNHLY, CDR2 FYNNEI. V lost 7 bases and J lost 5, with 11 bases in between. The CDR3 runs 12 residues. CDR3: CASTRGMETQYF. CDR3 coding DNA: TGTGCCAGCACCCGGGGTATGGAGACCCAGTACTTC.

V usage is TRBV4-3 and J usage is TRBJ1-4; 9 bases match TRBD1. Germline-derived CDR1 and CDR2 are LGHNA and YSLEER. The CDR3 sequence is 17 residues long. J was trimmed by 7 bases and V by 4 bases; bases with no gene match: 13. This CDR3 reads CASSRRPGGQGSEKLFF. In DNA, the CDR3 is TGCGCCAGCAGCCGACGTCCCGGGGGACAGGGTTCTGAAAAACTGTTTTTT.

The genes are TRBV5-6 and TRBJ1-5; tentatively, D is TRBD1 (5 bases). The ends were cut back, 2 bases at V and 0 bases at J, with 9 bases in the middle. The CDR3 contains 15 residues. Germline CDR1 reads SGHDT; CDR2 reads YYEEEE. The CDR3: CASSLTGYSNQPQHF. In DNA, the CDR3 is TGTGCCAGCAGCTTAACAGGCTATAGCAATCAGCCCCAGCATTTT.

The chain joins TRBV7-9 to TRBJ2-5; 7 positions agree with TRBD2. The germline V gene encodes CDR1 SEHNR and CDR2 FQNEAQ (reference sequence). CDR3 size: 14 residues. Trimming cost V 4 bases and J 7 bases; bases outside gene matches: 9. The CDR3 reads CASSSKQRGGTQYF. The CDR3 coding sequence is TGTGCCAGCAGCTCCAAACAGCGGGGAGGGACCCAGTACTTC. The full variable domain, its missing parts supplied by reference TRBV7-9 and TRBJ2-5, is DTGVSQNPRHKITKRGQNVTFRCDPISEHNRLYWYRQTLGQGPEFLTYFQNEAQLEKSRLLSDRFSAERPKGSFSTLEIQRTEQGDSAMYLCASSSKQRGGTQYFGPGTRLLVL.

V and J are TRBV13 and TRBJ1-6, with 9 bases matching TRBD1. Per germline, CDR1 PRHDT and CDR2 FYEKMQ (reference sequence). V lost 0 bases, J lost 10 bases, and 1 base stayed unmatched. The CDR3 sequence is 14 residues long. The DNA for the CDR3 is TGTGCCAGCAGCTTAGGGACAGGGGGATCACCCCTCCACTTT. It yields the protein CASSLGTGGSPLHF.

The chain carries TRBV18 and TRBJ1-1; D uncertain. Germline CDR1 KGHSH, CDR2 LQKENI. Trimming took 0 bases from V and 8 from J, leaving 10 bases between them. The CDR3 runs to 13 residues. The CDR3 DNA reads as TGTGCCAGCTCACCACCGGCCGGGGTCGAAGCTTTCTTT. Amino acids: CASSPPAGVEAFF.

This chain links TRBV6-6 with TRBJ1-2; 8 nucleotides line up with TRBD1. Germline CDR1 and CDR2: MNHNY and SVGAGI (reference sequence). Germline trimming cut 5 bases from V and 8 bases from J; bases unmatched to any gene: 7. This CDR3 spans 13 amino acids. The CDR3, as DNA: TGTGCCAGCAGTCCGGACAGGGTCCCCGGCTACACCTTC. Amino acids: CASSPDRVPGYTF.

The gene calls are TRBV6-6 and TRBJ2-7; 7 bases match TRBD1. The CDR3 consists of 14 residues. Unmatched junction bases numbered 10, after V lost 6 bases and J lost 5 bases. Germline-derived CDR1 and CDR2 are MNHNY and SVGAGI (reference sequence). The CDR3 region is CASSPHQGDHEQYF. Here the CDR3 DNA reads TGTGCCAGCAGCCCACACCAGGGGGACCACGAGCAGTACTTC.

There are a few counts of this clone. The V gene is TRBV29-1, the J gene TRBJ2-2; tentative D call: TRBD2 (5 bases). Trimming pared 1 base from V and 4 bases from J, leaving 13 bases between. CDR3 length: 15 residues. The germline CDR1 and CDR2 sequences are SQVTM and ANQGSEA. Here the CDR3 reads CSVEGLAERTGELFF. CDR3 bases: TGCAGCGTTGAAGGGCTAGCAGAGCGCACCGGGGAGCTGTTTTTT.

The rearrangement joins TRBV27 to TRBJ2-3; 7 bases map to TRBD1. V lost 6 bases, J lost 10 bases, and 4 bases stayed unmatched. The germline V gene has CDR1 MNHEY and CDR2 SMNVEV (reference sequence). The CDR3 has 11 residues. CDR3 coding DNA: TGTGCCAGCAGCTCCGGGACAGCGCAGTATTTT. This translates into CASSSGTAQYF.

This chain links TRBV7-9 with TRBJ1-5, with a weak D call TRBD1 (5 bases). With 5 bases removed from V and 3 bases from J, the gap between germline ends came to 11 bases. CDR3 length equals 14 residues. In germline, CDR1 is SEHNR, CDR2 FQNEAQ (reference sequence). The chain's CDR3 is CASSPPGYNQPQHF. For the CDR3, the DNA is TGTGCCAGCAGCCCACCAGGGTACAATCAGCCCCAGCATTTT. Drawing the rest from reference TRBV7-9 and TRBJ1-5, the complete variable domain is DTGVSQNPRHKITKRGQNVTFRCDPISEHNRLYWYRQTLGQGPEFLTYFQNEAQLEKSRLLSDRFSAERPKGSFSTLEIQRTEQGDSAMYLCASSPPGYNQPQHFGDGTRLSIL.

The rearrangement uses TRBV2 and TRBJ1-2, with 7 nucleotides matching TRBD1. Germline values: CDR1 SNHLY, CDR2 FYNNEI. CDR3 length equals 12 residues. V lost 8 bases to trimming and J lost 3 bases; unmatched junction nucleotides: 3. The CDR3: CASEGADYGYTF. The CDR3 DNA is TGTGCCAGCGAGGGGGCTGACTATGGCTACACCTTC.